Each of the 19 T cell receptor beta chains below was sequenced from the same sample in a study of PD-1 blockade in mismatch repair-deficient tumors. Clones were read by immunoSEQ multiplex PCR, and TCRdb kept only the in-frame ones, dropping some. The sample contains around 38,000 clones, around 79% of which appear only once. The specimen comprised peripheral blood, sampled 4 weeks after starting pembrolizumab. Receptors were obtained from an adult with mismatch repair-deficient cancer.

The chain recombines TRBV5-3 with TRBJ2-1; D is unresolved. TRBV5-3 is an ORF for which the function is uncertain. This CDR3 contains 14 residues. V lost 2 bases to trimming and J lost 10 bases, with 16 bases between them. The CDR3 DNA sequence: TGTGCCAGAAGCTTTCCAGGCTACCTTTGCGAGCAGTTCTTC. Translated: CARSFPGYLCEQFF.

V and J are TRBV27 and TRBJ2-3; D possibly corresponds to TRBD1 (5 bases). The CDR3 loop spans 12 amino acids. The V end lost 8 bases, the J end lost 4 bases, and 10 bases lay between the germline ends. CDR1 is MNHEY and CDR2 is SMNVEV in the germline V gene (reference sequence). CDR3 amino acids: CASGFRADTQYF. CDR3 in DNA: TGTGCCAGCGGGTTCAGGGCAGATACGCAGTATTTT.

This clone is categorized as medium-sized. The V gene is TRBV4-1, the J gene TRBJ2-1; D may be TRBD2 (6 bases). The CDR3 is 15 residues long. Germline V gene sequence: CDR1 MGHRA, CDR2 YSYEKL. The V and J ends lost 5 bases and 11 bases respectively, with 22 bases between them. CDR3 loop: CASSGTQLEGLQQFF. CDR3 coding DNA: TGCGCCAGCAGCGGGACCCAATTGGAGGGACTCCAGCAGTTCTTC.

The J gene is TRBJ2-6, the V gene TRBV19; D not certain. V was clipped by 5 bases and J by 0 bases, with 8 bases between them. The CDR3 is 15 amino acids. Per the germline V gene, CDR1 is LNHDA and CDR2 is SQIVND (reference sequence). The CDR3 DNA is TGTGCCAGTAGTCTCTGGGCCTCTGGGGCCAACGTCCTGACTTTC. Its protein is CASSLWASGANVLTF.

The V gene is TRBV27, the J gene TRBJ2-1, with D maybe TRBD2 (6 bases). Germline CDR1 and CDR2: MNHEY and SMNVEV (reference sequence). V was clipped by 8 bases and J by 5 bases, with 16 bases between them. This CDR3 region has 14 residues. The CDR3 loop is CASRRLGRDNEQFF. The CDR3 region has the DNA TGTGCCAGCCGTAGACTAGGGCGGGACAATGAGCAGTTCTTC.

This clone appeared a few times. The chain is built from TRBV7-9 and TRBJ2-5; 7 positions match TRBD1. Germline loops: CDR1 SEHNR, CDR2 FQNEAQ (reference sequence). The CDR3 runs to 14 residues. J gave up 5 bases and V 0 bases, and 3 bases lay outside the gene matches. This CDR3 is CASSLADRRETQYF. The CDR3 DNA follows: TGTGCCAGCAGCTTAGCGGACAGGAGGGAGACCCAGTACTTC.

The CDR3 spells CASSLYGDKGAQETQYF. The CDR3 bases are TGTGCCAGCAGCTTATATGGGGACAAGGGGGCCCAAGAGACCCAGTACTTC. J is TRBJ2-5 and V is TRBV11-3; TRBD1 aligns across 7 bases. CDR1 is SGHNT and CDR2 is YENEEA in the germline V gene. CDR3 length: 17 amino acids. Trimming at V came to 2 bases and at J to 1 base, leaving 10 bases not matched to a gene.

The chain carries TRBV2 and TRBJ2-5; D is unresolved. The germline V gene has CDR1 SNHLY and CDR2 FYNNEI. There are 13 residues in the CDR3. Trimming took off 7 bases at V and 0 bases at J, with 9 bases between the two ends. For the CDR3, the DNA is TGTGCCAGCATAGCCAGGAACCAAGAGACCCAGTACTTC. Protein sequence: CASIARNQETQYF. Full variable domain (remainder filled in from reference TRBV2 and TRBJ2-5): EPEVTQTPSHQVTQMGQEVILRCVPISNHLYFYWYRQILGQKVEFLVSFYNNEISEKSEIFDDQFSVERPDGSNFTLKIRSTKLEDSAMYFCASIARNQETQYFGPGTRLLVL.

V usage is TRBV6-6 and J usage is TRBJ2-7; possible D gene TRBD2, 5 bases. CDR3 size: 15 residues. V was pared by 0 bases and J by 0 bases, with 9 bases between. CDR1 is MNHNY, CDR2 SVGAGI, per germline (reference sequence). CDR3 sequence (DNA): TGTGCCAGCAGTTACTCCGGAGGCCACTCCTACGAGCAGTACTTC. It is translated as CASSYSGGHSYEQYF.

The J gene is TRBJ2-7, the V gene TRBV30; D possibly corresponds to TRBD2 (5 bases). CDR1 GTSNPN and CDR2 SVGIG come from the germline V gene (reference sequence). With 1 base removed from V and 6 bases from J, the gap between germline ends came to 13 bases. The CDR3 has 13 residues. Here the CDR3 DNA reads TGTGCCTGGAGTGGAGGGATTATGGGCGAGCAGTACTTC. Protein: CAWSGGIMGEQYF.

There are a few counts of this clone. The genes are TRBV7-9 and TRBJ2-4; D remains ambiguous. Germline loops: CDR1 SEHNR, CDR2 FQNEAQ (reference sequence). The V end was cut by 3 bases, the J end by 8 bases, with 11 bases between. This CDR3 is 13 amino acids long. DNA for the CDR3: TGTGCCAGCAGCTTGGGCCTTTTTGACATTCAGTACTTC. Protein sequence: CASSLGLFDIQYF.

CDR3 region: CASTDLGGYTEAFF. CDR3 nucleotide sequence: TGCGCCAGCACAGACCTCGGGGGATACACTGAAGCTTTCTTT. The J gene is TRBJ1-1, the V gene TRBV5-1, with D possibly TRBD1 on 5 matching bases. The V gene lost 6 bases and the J gene lost 3 bases, with 15 bases spanning the gap. The CDR3 sequence is 14 residues long. Germline V gene data show CDR1 as SGHRS and CDR2 as YFSETQ. The full variable domain, rest sourced from reference TRBV5-1 and TRBJ1-1, is KAGVTQTPRYLIKTRGQQVTLSCSPISGHRSVSWYQQTPGQGLQFLFEYFSETQRNKGNFPGRFSGRQFSNSRSEMNVSTLELGDSALYLCASTDLGGYTEAFFGQGTRLTVV.

Turning to this clone: In the same sample, other DNA sequences code for this CDR3. The rearrangement joins TRBV6-1 to TRBJ2-5; maybe TRBD2 (5 bases). The V end lost 0 bases, the J end lost 1 base, and 12 bases lay between the germline ends. The CDR3 spans 16 residues. Germline V gene lookup returns CDR1 MNHNS and CDR2 SASEGT. Here the CDR3 reads CASSEAPSGVQETQYF. CDR3 DNA sequence: TGTGCCAGCAGTGAAGCGCCGAGCGGAGTCCAAGAGACCCAGTACTTC.

Here the CDR3 reads CASSPAGLAKNIQYF. The CDR3 DNA sequence: TGTGCCAGCAGTCCCGCCGGCCTAGCCAAAAACATTCAGTACTTC. The V gene is TRBV9, the J gene TRBJ2-4, with D unclear. The V end was cut by 5 bases, the J end by 0 bases, with 12 bases between. Per the germline V gene, CDR1 is SGDLS and CDR2 is YYNGEE. The CDR3 extends over 15 amino acids.

This chain joins TRBV28 and TRBJ2-7, with TRBD2 as a possible D gene (6 bases). CDR3 size: 15 residues. V was trimmed by 3 bases and J by 1 base, leaving 13 bases between them. CDR1 MDHEN and CDR2 SYDVKM come from the germline V gene. The CDR3 protein is CASSFGGGRSYEQYF. DNA for the CDR3: TGTGCCAGCAGTTTTGGGGGAGGAAGGTCCTACGAGCAGTACTTC.

The rearrangement uses TRBV27 and TRBJ2-2; D possibly corresponds to TRBD1 (6 bases). V was cut by 6 bases and J by 7 bases, with 9 bases left in between. Germline V gene data show CDR1 as MNHEY and CDR2 as SMNVEV (reference sequence). The CDR3 sequence is 12 residues long. DNA of the CDR3: TGTGCCAGCAGCTACAGGGTCGGGGAGCTGTTTTTT. As protein: CASSYRVGELFF.

The V and J genes are TRBV25-1 and TRBJ2-7, with 9 bases identical to TRBD1. Germline loops: CDR1 MGHDK, CDR2 SYGVNS. V was pared by 5 bases and J by 5 bases, with 7 bases of the junction left unmatched. This CDR3 region has 14 residues. CDR3 region: CASSNSGTGNEQYF. The DNA for the CDR3 is TGTGCCAGCAGTAATTCCGGGACAGGGAACGAGCAGTACTTC.

The chain recombines TRBV6-4 with TRBJ2-3, with 11 bases aligning to TRBD2. The V segment lost 3 bases and the J segment 2 bases; nucleotides outside the gene matches: 1. This CDR3 contains 15 residues. In germline, CDR1 is MRHNA, CDR2 SNTAGT. The CDR3 reads CASSELAGATDTQYF. For the CDR3, the DNA is TGTGCCAGCAGTGAACTAGCGGGAGCCACAGATACGCAGTATTTT.

J is TRBJ2-6 and V is TRBV5-1, with D hard to call. The V gene lost 4 bases and the J gene lost 2 bases, with 16 bases spanning the gap. This CDR3 is built from 17 residues. From germline, CDR1 is SGHRS and CDR2 YFSETQ. The CDR3 sequence is CASSPMAFGPGANVLTF. The CDR3, as DNA: TGCGCCAGCAGCCCAATGGCATTTGGCCCTGGGGCCAACGTCCTGACTTTC. The full variable domain, with the rest looked up from reference TRBV5-1 and TRBJ2-6, is KAGVTQTPRYLIKTRGQQVTLSCSPISGHRSVSWYQQTPGQGLQFLFEYFSETQRNKGNFPGRFSGRQFSNSRSEMNVSTLELGDSALYLCASSPMAFGPGANVLTFGAGSRLTVL.